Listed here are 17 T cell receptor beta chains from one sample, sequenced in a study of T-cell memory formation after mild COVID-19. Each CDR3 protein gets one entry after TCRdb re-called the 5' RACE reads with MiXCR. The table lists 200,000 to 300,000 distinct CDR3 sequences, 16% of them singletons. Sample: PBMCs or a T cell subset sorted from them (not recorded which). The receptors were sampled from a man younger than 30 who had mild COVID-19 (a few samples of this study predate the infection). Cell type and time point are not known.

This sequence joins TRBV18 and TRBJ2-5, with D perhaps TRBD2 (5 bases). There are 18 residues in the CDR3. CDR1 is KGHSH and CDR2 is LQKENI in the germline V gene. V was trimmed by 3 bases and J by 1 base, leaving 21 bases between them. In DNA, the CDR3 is TGTGCCAGCTCACCCTCCCTCCGTCCGGGGTCGGGCCAAGAGACCCAGTACTTC. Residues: CASSPSLRPGSGQETQYF.

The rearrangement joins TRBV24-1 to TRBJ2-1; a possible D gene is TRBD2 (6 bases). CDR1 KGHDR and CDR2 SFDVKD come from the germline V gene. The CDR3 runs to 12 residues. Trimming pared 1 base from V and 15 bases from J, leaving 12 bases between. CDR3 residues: CATSDFSGGPFF. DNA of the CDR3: TGTGCCACCAGTGATTTTAGCGGCGGTCCGTTCTTC.

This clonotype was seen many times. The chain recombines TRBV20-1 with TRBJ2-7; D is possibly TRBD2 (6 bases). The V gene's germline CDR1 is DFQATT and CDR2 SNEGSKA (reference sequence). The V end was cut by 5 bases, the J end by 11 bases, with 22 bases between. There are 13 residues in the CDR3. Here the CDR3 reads CSARAGTPRSEYF. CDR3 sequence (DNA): TGCAGTGCTCGAGCCGGGACTCCAAGATCGGAGTACTTC.

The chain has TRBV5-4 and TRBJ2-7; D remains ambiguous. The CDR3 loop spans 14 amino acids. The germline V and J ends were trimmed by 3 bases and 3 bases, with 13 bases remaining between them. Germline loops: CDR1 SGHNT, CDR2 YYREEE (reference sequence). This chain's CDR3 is CASSSKSAGYEQYF. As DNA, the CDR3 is TGTGCCAGCAGCTCCAAGTCGGCCGGCTACGAGCAGTACTTC.

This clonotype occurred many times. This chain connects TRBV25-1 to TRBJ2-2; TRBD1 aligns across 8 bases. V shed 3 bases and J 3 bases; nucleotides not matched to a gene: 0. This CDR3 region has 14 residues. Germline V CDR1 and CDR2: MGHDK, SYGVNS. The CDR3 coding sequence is TGTGCCAGCAGTGACAGGGGGCACACCGGGGAGCTGTTTTTT. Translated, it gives CASSDRGHTGELFF.

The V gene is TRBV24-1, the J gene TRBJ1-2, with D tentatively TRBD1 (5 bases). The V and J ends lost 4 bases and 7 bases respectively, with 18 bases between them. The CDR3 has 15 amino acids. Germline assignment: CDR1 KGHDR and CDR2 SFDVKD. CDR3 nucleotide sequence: TGTGCCACCAGTGAGCGGGGACGACAGCGGGGTGGCTACACCTTC. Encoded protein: CATSERGRQRGGYTF.

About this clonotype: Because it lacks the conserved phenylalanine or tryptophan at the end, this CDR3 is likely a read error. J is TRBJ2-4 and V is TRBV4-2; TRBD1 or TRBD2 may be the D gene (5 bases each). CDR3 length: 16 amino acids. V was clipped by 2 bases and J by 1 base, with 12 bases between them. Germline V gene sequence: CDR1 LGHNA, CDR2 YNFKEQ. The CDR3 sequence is CASSQPGLVAKNIQYL. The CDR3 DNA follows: TGTGCCAGCAGCCAACCGGGGCTGGTGGCCAAAAACATTCAGTACTTA.

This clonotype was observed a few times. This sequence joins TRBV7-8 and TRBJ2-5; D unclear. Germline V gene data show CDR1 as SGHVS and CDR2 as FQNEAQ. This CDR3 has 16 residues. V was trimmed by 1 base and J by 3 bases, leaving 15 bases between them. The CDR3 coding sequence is TGTGCCAGCAGCTTAGTGATACCACGACTTAAAGAGACCCAGTACTTC. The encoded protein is CASSLVIPRLKETQYF.

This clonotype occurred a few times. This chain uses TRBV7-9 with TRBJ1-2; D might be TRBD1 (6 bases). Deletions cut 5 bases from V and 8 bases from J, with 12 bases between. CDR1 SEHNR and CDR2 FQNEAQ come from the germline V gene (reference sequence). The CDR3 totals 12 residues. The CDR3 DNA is TGTGCCAGCAGCGTTACAGGGCGAGGCTACACCTTC. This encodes CASSVTGRGYTF.

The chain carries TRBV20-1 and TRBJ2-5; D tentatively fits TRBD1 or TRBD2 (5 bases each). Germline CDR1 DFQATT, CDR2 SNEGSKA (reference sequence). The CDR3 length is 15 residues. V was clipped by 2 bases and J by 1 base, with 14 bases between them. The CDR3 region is CSARRQWGTQETQYF. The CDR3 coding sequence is TGCAGTGCTAGACGGCAGTGGGGGACCCAAGAGACCCAGTACTTC.

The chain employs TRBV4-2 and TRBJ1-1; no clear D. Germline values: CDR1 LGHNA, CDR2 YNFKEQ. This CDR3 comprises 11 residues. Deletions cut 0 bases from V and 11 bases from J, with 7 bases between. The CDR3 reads CASSQDGPAFF. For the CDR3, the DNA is TGTGCCAGCAGCCAAGATGGACCGGCTTTCTTT.

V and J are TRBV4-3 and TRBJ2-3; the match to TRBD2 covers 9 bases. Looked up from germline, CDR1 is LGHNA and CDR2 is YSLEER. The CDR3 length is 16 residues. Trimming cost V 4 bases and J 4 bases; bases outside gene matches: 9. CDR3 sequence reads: CASSPNAGGPPDTQYF. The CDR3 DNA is TGCGCCAGCAGCCCCAACGCGGGGGGGCCCCCAGATACGCAGTATTTT.

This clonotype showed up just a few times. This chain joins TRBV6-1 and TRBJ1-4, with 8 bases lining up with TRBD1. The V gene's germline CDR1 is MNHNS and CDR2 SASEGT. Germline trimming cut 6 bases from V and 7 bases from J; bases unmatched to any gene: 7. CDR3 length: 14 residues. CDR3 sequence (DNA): TGTGCCAGCAGGGGACGACAGGGGCGTGAAAAACTGTTTTTT. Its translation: CASRGRQGREKLFF.

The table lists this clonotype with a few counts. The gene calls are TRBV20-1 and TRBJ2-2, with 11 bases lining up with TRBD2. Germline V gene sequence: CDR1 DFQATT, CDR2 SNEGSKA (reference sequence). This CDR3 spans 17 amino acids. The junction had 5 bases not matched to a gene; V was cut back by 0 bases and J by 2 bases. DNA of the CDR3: TGCAGTGCTAGAGACCCCACTAGCGGGGGCAACACCGGGGAGCTGTTTTTT. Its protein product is CSARDPTSGGNTGELFF.

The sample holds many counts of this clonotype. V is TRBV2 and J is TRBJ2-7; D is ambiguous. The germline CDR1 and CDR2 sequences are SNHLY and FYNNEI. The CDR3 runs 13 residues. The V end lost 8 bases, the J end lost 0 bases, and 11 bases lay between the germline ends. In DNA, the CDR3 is TGTGCCAGCGAAAGGGAAGCCTCCTACGAGCAGTACGTC. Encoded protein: CASEREASYEQYV.

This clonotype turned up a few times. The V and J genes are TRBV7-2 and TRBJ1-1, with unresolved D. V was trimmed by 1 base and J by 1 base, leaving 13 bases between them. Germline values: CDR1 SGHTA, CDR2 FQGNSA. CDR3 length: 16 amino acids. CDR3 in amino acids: CASSLDLFVGNTEAFF. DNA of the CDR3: TGTGCCAGCAGCTTAGACCTCTTTGTGGGGAACACTGAAGCTTTCTTT.

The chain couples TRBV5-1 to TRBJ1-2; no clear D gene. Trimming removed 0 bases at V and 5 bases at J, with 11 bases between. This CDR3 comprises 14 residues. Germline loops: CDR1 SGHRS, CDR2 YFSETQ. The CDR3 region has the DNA TGCGCCAGCAGCTTGGAGGCAGGCGGTTATGGCTACACCTTC. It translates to CASSLEAGGYGYTF.